Listed below are T cell receptor beta chains from one sample, sequenced in a study of CD8+CD57+ T cells in acquired aplastic anemia. One entry per CDR3 protein results from TCRdb running MiXCR on the reads. Here the sample spans approximately 150,000 distinct CDR3 sequences, approximately 44% being singletons. The sequencing input was sorted CD4+, CD8+, or CD8+CD57+ T cells (not recorded which) from PBMCs. These receptors were collected from a human donor with aplastic anemia. The CDR3 runs from the conserved cysteine through the conserved F or W. Each record gives: clone size, D gene, V gene, J gene, CDR3 DNA, CDR3 protein. A D gene is named only where the DNA matches it firmly. Some rows have no size entry. The others give once, few or many, or a class for an expanded clone.

>-|TRBD1|TRBV10-3|TRBJ1-6
TGTGCCATCAGTGATCGACAGGGGGCCGAATCACCCCTCCACTTT
CAISDRQGAESPLHF
>many|TRBD1|TRBV27|TRBJ1-2
TGTGCCAGCAGTCGGACAGGCCACTATGGCTACACCTTC
CASSRTGHYGYTF
>-|-|TRBV11-2|TRBJ2-5
TGTGCCAGCAGCTCGACAATGACCCAGTACTTC
CASSSTMTQYF
>many|TRBD2|TRBV5-1|TRBJ2-1
TGCGCCAGCAGCTTGGTGACTAGCGGTAACAATGAGCAGTTCTTC
CASSLVTSGNNEQFF
>many|-|TRBV11-3|TRBJ2-1
TGTGCCAGCAGCATTATCTCCGGGGGAAATGAGCAGTTCTTC
CASSIISGGNEQFF
>many|-|TRBV20-1|TRBJ2-3
TGCAGTGCTAGTCGTGGGGGGAACTCGAATACGCAGTATTTT
CSASRGGNSNTQYF
>once|-|TRBV29-1|TRBJ1-2
TGCAGCGCCCAGGTTGGGCAGGCCTGGGGCTACACCTTC
CSAQVGQAWGYTF
>-|TRBD1|TRBV19|TRBJ1-6
TGTGCCAGTAGCCGCCTAACCCCCAGGGGGCATTCACCCCTCCACTTT
CASSRLTPRGHSPLHF
>-|-|TRBV19|TRBJ1-2
TGTGCCAGTACAGGGGATGTGGGGTATGGCTACACCTTC
CASTGDVGYGYTF
>-|TRBD1|TRBV12-3/TRBV12-4|TRBJ1-4
TGTGCCAGCAGTTTAGGGCTGGGACAGGGTGGTGAAAAACTGTTTTTT
CASSLGLGQGGEKLFF
>-|TRBD2|TRBV13|TRBJ2-7
TGTGCCAGCAGCTTTTCTAGCGGGGACTACGAGCAGTACTTC
CASSFSSGDYEQYF
>many|-|TRBV20-1|TRBJ1-1
TGCAGTGCTAGAAAGGCCAGTTCGAACACTGAAGCTTTCTTT
CSARKASSNTEAFF
>few|TRBD2|TRBV11-1|TRBJ2-7
TGTGCCAGCAGCCCCGGGACTAGCGGCTACTCCTACGAGCAGTACTTC
CASSPGTSGYSYEQYF
>-|-|TRBV9|TRBJ2-2
TGTGCCAGCAGCGTAGGCGGGGAGCTGTTTTTT
CASSVGGELFF
>-|-|TRBV7-9|TRBJ1-1
TGTGCCAGCAAGAGGTCAGGGGACACTGAAGCTTTCTTT
CASKRSGDTEAFF